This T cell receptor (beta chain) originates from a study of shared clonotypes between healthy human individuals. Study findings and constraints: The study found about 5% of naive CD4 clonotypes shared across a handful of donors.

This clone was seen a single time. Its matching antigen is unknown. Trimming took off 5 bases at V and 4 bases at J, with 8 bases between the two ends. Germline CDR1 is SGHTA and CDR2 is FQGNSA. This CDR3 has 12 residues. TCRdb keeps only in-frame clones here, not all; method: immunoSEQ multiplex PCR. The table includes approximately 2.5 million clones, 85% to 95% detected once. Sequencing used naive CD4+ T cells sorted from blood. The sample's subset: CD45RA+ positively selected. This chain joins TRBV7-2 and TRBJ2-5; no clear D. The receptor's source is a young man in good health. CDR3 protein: CASSPYGETQYF. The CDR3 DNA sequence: TGTGCCAGCAGCCCATATGGAGAGACCCAGTACTTC.